Below, one T cell receptor (beta chain) is given with its context. The antigen is undetermined. The assay was immunoSEQ multiplex PCR, and TCRdb's table has in-frame clones only and misses some. This table has roughly 70,000 clones, about four fifths appearing once. Looked up from germline, CDR1 is MNHNS and CDR2 is SASEGT. The V gene lost 6 bases and the J gene lost 6 bases, with 19 bases spanning the gap. There are 15 residues in the CDR3. If patients had autoimmune disease history or systemic immunosuppression, they were excluded. Cycle 7 day 1, cycle 4 day 1, and baseline were the timepoints at which blood was sampled. The entry originates in a study of OX40 agonist ivuxolimab in advanced cancers. Across the whole study: Participants averaged roughly 57 years of age (range 23 to 79) and were around 80% male.

The study's findings and limits: The authors also found low normalized T-cell clonal expansion in some nonresponders.

Sample: CD4+ or CD8+ T cells sorted from blood, taken in a trial of the OX40 agonist ivuxolimab. The clonotype was recovered from an adult with an advanced solid tumor such as melanoma, head and neck, liver or kidney cancer. The rearrangement links TRBV6-1 to TRBJ2-3; D perhaps matches TRBD2 (7 bases). The CDR3 DNA sequence: TGTGCCAGCAGAGAGGGAAGGGGGGGTATCGATACGCAGTATTTT. As protein: CASREGRGGIDTQYF.